These 5 T cell receptor beta chains originate from one sample sequenced in a study of T cell responses to AZD1222 COVID-19 vaccine. Produced via immunoSEQ multiplex PCR; TCRdb's table is partial and in-frame only. The sample includes tens of thousands of clones, about 86% seen only once; the top ten take 6.9%. Source: peripheral blood, taken 28 days after the second AZD1222 dose. The receptors were sampled from an adult who received the AZD1222 COVID-19 vaccine.

This chain joins TRBV28 and TRBJ1-2; D is perhaps TRBD1 (5 bases). V dropped 2 bases and J dropped 6 bases, with 16 bases sitting between them. CDR3 length equals 15 residues. Germline V gene sequence: CDR1 MDHEN, CDR2 SYDVKM. CDR3 nucleotides: TGTGCCAGCAGTTTAGGAGGGGCGACTCCAAATGGCTACACCTTC. This encodes CASSLGGATPNGYTF.

V gene TRBV5-4 combines with J gene TRBJ1-2; 7 bases are shared with TRBD1. The junction had 6 bases not matched to a gene; V was cut back by 2 bases and J by 2 bases. The germline V gene encodes CDR1 SGHNT and CDR2 YYREEE (reference sequence). The length of the CDR3 is 15 residues. CDR3 bases: TGTGCCAGCAGCTTTGGGGGACAGTCAAACTATGGCTACACCTTC. Amino acid sequence: CASSFGGQSNYGYTF.

This sequence joins TRBV15 and TRBJ1-2, with 10 bases lining up with TRBD1. From germline, CDR1 is LNHNV and CDR2 YYDKDF (reference sequence). The CDR3 contains 14 residues. Trimming at V came to 3 bases and at J to 8 bases, leaving 6 bases not matched to a gene. This CDR3 reads CATSRATGGSGYTF. DNA of the CDR3: TGTGCCACCAGCAGGGCGACAGGGGGCTCCGGCTACACCTTC.

This rearrangement joins TRBV30 to TRBJ1-4; tentative D call: TRBD1 (5 bases). CDR1 is GTSNPN, CDR2 SVGIG, per germline (reference sequence). The CDR3 is made up of 14 amino acids. V was shortened by 3 bases and J by 7 bases, with 15 bases between the two germline ends. The CDR3 DNA reads TGTGCCTGGAGGACCGCCGGGACGTCTGAAAAACTGTTTTTT. Protein: CAWRTAGTSEKLFF. Complete variable domain (other parts from reference TRBV30 and TRBJ1-4): SQTIHQWPATLVQPVGSPLSLECTVEGTSNPNLYWYRQAAGRGLQLLFYSVGIGQISSEVPQNLSASRPQDRQFILSSKKLLLSDSGFYLCAWRTAGTSEKLFFGSGTQLSVL.

The rearrangement joins TRBV28 to TRBJ1-5; TRBD1 might be the D (6 bases). CDR3 length: 13 residues. Trimming took 4 bases from V and 9 from J, leaving 13 bases between them. CDR1 is MDHEN, CDR2 SYDVKM, per germline. The CDR3 protein is CASSSSARGPQHF. In DNA form, the CDR3 reads TGTGCCAGCAGTTCGTCAGCCAGGGGGCCCCAGCATTTT.